One sample yielded the 20 T cell receptor beta chains listed below, sequenced in a study of immune heterogeneity within non-small cell lung tumors. Template came from bulk tumor genomic DNA, at approximately 540 ng per sample. Surgery yielded several widely spaced biopsies per primary tumor. Those enrolled were patients newly diagnosed with untreated non-small cell lung cancer and undergoing curative surgery. The TCR beta CDR3 region underwent multiplex PCR amplification with 32 V and 13 J primers. Using its own MiXCR run on the multiplex PCR reads, TCRdb lists one record per CDR3 protein. The data hold about 4,300 distinct CDR3 sequences, with roughly 21% observed a single time. The sequencing sample was made of lung tumor tissue. These receptors all stem from a man aged 70 or older with non-small cell lung cancer.

About this clonotype: A single base separates this from a much larger clone, so it may be a read error. The chain has TRBV5-1 and TRBJ1-4, with D perhaps matching TRBD1 (5 bases). The CDR3 is 15 residues long. CDR1 and CDR2 from the germline V gene are SGHRS and YFSETQ. The CDR3 protein is CASNLEGNTNEKLFF. CDR3 sequence (DNA): TGCGCCAGCAACTTGGAGGGGAACACTAATGAAAAACTGTTTTTT.

With regard to this clonotype: Germline is not matched at one junction end, which may reflect a read error. The V gene is TRBV27, the J gene TRBJ1-5; D perhaps matches TRBD1 (5 bases). Germline CDR1 MNHEY, CDR2 SMNVEV (reference sequence). The CDR3 consists of 14 residues. The CDR3 spells CASSLTPGHQPQNF. As DNA, the CDR3 is TGTGCCAGCAGTTTAACGCCAGGGCATCAGCCCCAGAATTTT.

This clonotype rates as medium-sized (0.01 to 0.1%). This chain links TRBV6-1 with TRBJ1-2; no definite D call. Trimming removed 0 bases at V and 8 bases at J, with 10 bases between. CDR1 and CDR2 (germline): MNHNS, SASEGT. This CDR3 spans 13 amino acids. The CDR3: CASSEATLQGYTF. The CDR3 nucleotides are TGTGCCAGCAGTGAAGCGACCCTACAAGGCTACACCTTC.

By share, this clonotype counts as medium-sized. The chain joins TRBV6-2 or TRBV6-3 to TRBJ1-5, with a tentative D call TRBD1 (6 bases). Trimming shortened V by 4 bases and J by 0 bases, and 10 bases separated the two germline ends. The CDR3 has 15 amino acids. Germline V gene lookup returns CDR1 MNHEY and CDR2 SVGEGT. In nucleotides, the CDR3 is TGTGCCAGCAGTTGGACAGCAAATAGCAATCAGCCCCAGCATTTT. It translates to CASSWTANSNQPQHF.

Worth noting for this clonotype: A much larger clone lies a single base off, so this may be a read error. V and J are TRBV6-4 and TRBJ1-6; D remains ambiguous. The CDR3 runs 13 residues. CDR1 is MRHNA and CDR2 is SNTAGT in the germline V gene. With 0 bases removed from V and 11 bases from J, the gap between germline ends came to 8 bases. The DNA of the CDR3 is TGTGCCAGCAGTGACTCTGAGAATCCACCCCTCCACTTT. Residues: CASSDSENPPLHF.

Relative to its sample, this clonotype is medium-sized. Written as DNA, the CDR3 is TGCGCCAGCACCGGGACTAGTCTTAGCGGGGAGCTGTTTTTT. Residues: CASTGTSLSGELFF. This chain uses TRBV10-2 with TRBJ2-2, with 8 bases lining up with TRBD2. Germline CDR1 and CDR2: WSHSY and SAAADI. The CDR3 runs to 14 residues. Trimming cost V 7 bases and J 7 bases; bases outside gene matches: 8.

As to this clonotype: It may be a read error: a sequence one base away is much more abundant. V and J are TRBV28 and TRBJ1-2, with 12 bases lining up with TRBD1. The CDR3 length is 14 residues. V was clipped by 11 bases and J by 7 bases; unmatched bases: 11. Germline lookup yields CDR1 MDHEN and CDR2 SYDVKM. The CDR3 is CAPKRGTGGSGYTF. CDR3 DNA sequence: TGTGCCCCTAAGAGGGGGACAGGGGGCTCTGGCTACACCTTC.

In its sample, this clonotype ranks as medium-sized. The chain has TRBV9 and TRBJ2-7, with D maybe TRBD1 (5 bases). Germline CDR1 is SGDLS and CDR2 is YYNGEE. The CDR3 is 14 amino acids. The V end was cut by 4 bases, the J end by 3 bases, with 14 bases between. In nucleotides, the CDR3 is TGTGCCAGCAGCCCAGGGCACCTGGACTACGAGCAGTACTTC. Translated: CASSPGHLDYEQYF.

By share of the sample, this clonotype is medium-sized. This chain joins TRBV27 and TRBJ1-5; D is ambiguous. The CDR3 sequence is 14 residues long. The germline V gene has CDR1 MNHEY and CDR2 SMNVEV (reference sequence). The germline V and J ends were trimmed by 2 bases and 0 bases, with 5 bases remaining between them. CDR3 region: CASSLMGSNQPQHF. The CDR3 nucleotides are TGTGCCAGCAGTTTAATGGGTAGCAATCAGCCCCAGCATTTT.

This clonotype is medium-sized. This chain links TRBV9 with TRBJ2-7; either TRBD1 or TRBD2 may supply D (5 bases each). CDR1 SGDLS and CDR2 YYNGEE come from the germline V gene. The CDR3 runs 13 residues. Trimming removed 5 bases from V and 3 bases from J, with 12 bases in between. The CDR3 loop is CASSSGTRYEQYF. The DNA of the CDR3 is TGTGCCAGCAGTTCCGGGACCCGCTACGAGCAGTACTTC.

The J gene is TRBJ2-5, the V gene TRBV6-2 or TRBV6-3; 8 bases fit TRBD2. CDR3 length: 14 residues. V dropped 4 bases and J dropped 5; count of bases not matched to a gene: 6. Germline V gives CDR1 MNHEY, CDR2 SVGEGT. The CDR3 reads CASSWPGGGETQYF. CDR3 coding DNA: TGTGCCAGCAGTTGGCCGGGGGGGGGTGAGACCCAGTACTTC.

This clonotype was recorded a few times. V gene TRBV10-2 combines with J gene TRBJ2-1; D possibly corresponds to TRBD2 (5 bases). The V end was cut by 8 bases, the J end by 8 bases, with 16 bases between. This CDR3 is 13 amino acids long. CDR1 WSHSY and CDR2 SAAADI come from the germline V gene. The CDR3 DNA is TGCGCCAGCGAGGGTCAGTCAGTGGATGAGCAGTTCTTC. This encodes CASEGQSVDEQFF.

By sample fraction, this clonotype is medium-sized. CDR3 in DNA: TGTGCCAGCAGTAACAGGGTGGGAGCTGAAAAACTGTTTTTT. It translates to CASSNRVGAEKLFF. The chain has TRBV27 and TRBJ1-4; a possible D gene is TRBD1 (6 bases). Germline V gene sequence: CDR1 MNHEY, CDR2 SMNVEV (reference sequence). The CDR3 length is 14 residues. The V end lost 5 bases, the J end lost 7 bases, and 14 bases lay between the germline ends.

A remark on this clonotype: With a much larger clone just one base away, this may be a read error. V is TRBV9 and J is TRBJ1-6; D not certain. Between the trimmed V and J ends, which lost 6 bases and 2 bases, there was a span of 9 bases. The CDR3 loop spans 14 amino acids. Germline V CDR1 and CDR2: SGDLS, YYNGEE. CDR3: CASTIEPYNSPLHF. The CDR3 nucleotides read TGTGCCAGCACTATAGAGCCCTATAATTCACCCCTCCACTTT.

Points on this clonotype: One base away lies a much larger clone, so this may be a sequencing read error. The rearrangement uses TRBV7-6 and TRBJ2-7; TRBD1 agrees at 12 bases. CDR1 is SGHVS and CDR2 is FNYEAQ in the germline V gene. This CDR3 region has 13 residues. With V trimmed by 6 bases and J by 6 bases, 3 bases remained unmatched. The CDR3: CASRRGQGAEQYF. DNA of the CDR3: TGTGCCAGCAGACGGGGACAGGGGGCCGAGCAGTACTTC.

The chain employs TRBV12-3 or TRBV12-4 and TRBJ2-1; D is possibly TRBD1 or TRBD2 (5 bases each). The CDR3 extends over 12 amino acids. Trimming took 7 bases from V and 7 from J, leaving 11 bases between them. Here the CDR3 DNA reads TGTGCCAGCACTCCTGAGGGGAATGAGCAGTTCTTC. Its protein product is CASTPEGNEQFF.

In its sample, this clonotype is medium-sized. The V call is TRBV6-1, the J call TRBJ1-1; 9 bases line up with TRBD1. Germline V gives CDR1 MNHNS, CDR2 SASEGT. Trimming removed 6 bases from V and 5 bases from J; junction bases left unmatched: 4. The CDR3 has 13 amino acids. The CDR3 bases are TGTGCCAGCAGCAAGACAGGGGGGACTGAAGCTTTCTTT. The encoded protein is CASSKTGGTEAFF.

This clonotype was counted only a few times. The chain recombines TRBV18 with TRBJ2-3; 8 nucleotides line up with TRBD2. The germline CDR1 and CDR2 sequences are KGHSH and LQKENI. The CDR3 totals 16 residues. Losses at the gene ends were 3 bases for V and 5 bases for J; bases not matched to a gene: 10. CDR3 nucleotides: TGTGCCAGCTCACCCGGACTAGCCCTAGAGGTAGATACGCAGTATTTT. This encodes CASSPGLALEVDTQYF.

The chain employs TRBV10-3 and TRBJ1-5, with TRBD1 matching over 10 bases. The CDR3 consists of 15 residues. V trimming: 4 bases; J trimming: 7 bases; junction bases outside the gene matches: 7. Per germline, CDR1 ENHRY and CDR2 SYGVKD. CDR3 sequence reads: CAISGRDRGNQPQHF. The CDR3 nucleotides are TGTGCCATCAGTGGTAGGGACAGGGGAAACCAGCCCCAGCATTTT.

As for this clonotype: The germline gene is not matched at one end of the junction; a read error may be the cause. The chain recombines TRBV19 with TRBJ2-3; weak D call: TRBD1 (6 bases). CDR3 length: 16 amino acids. Germline CDR1 is LNHDA and CDR2 is SQIVND (reference sequence). In DNA form, the CDR3 reads TGTGCCAGTAGTTATGACAGGTATTCCTCCCGAGATACGAAGTATTTT. It codes for CASSYDRYSSRDTKYF.